Described below is a single TCR beta chain sequence and its context. Its specific antigen is unknown. No qualities accompany the bases; no much larger clone lies one base away. Whole blood was collected in K2EDTA tubes by collaborating institutions according to the institutions' own protocols. For TCRbeta analysis, collaborators shipped samples in one of three forms: frozen whole blood, isolated PBMCs, or DNA extracted from either of those sample types. The data derive from a study of blood T cell repertoires in COVID-19 (TCRdb year 2020). For the study in its entirety: Samples covering the acute and convalescent phases of COVID-19 were provided by collaborators in the United States, Italy and Spain. The prospective study material was composed of cDNA or gDNA derived from T cells, B-cell-depleted T cells, or PBMCs. Deeply sampled blood TCRbeta repertoires from subjects exposed to, actively infected with, or recovered from COVID-19 were included in the dataset. The repertoires were released in a freely available public database intended as a resource for research on the immune response to SARS-CoV-2. The samples were drawn from the first 160 participants of the ongoing ImmuneRACE study and from 1,254 subjects provided by 6 global collaborators. The sample metadata nearly always contained a de-identified subject ID, COVID-19 status, age in years and sex. Where HLA class I and class II types were available, the types were taken from metadata supplied by the sample provider, not from assay-based typing. Broader findings and caveats from the paper: The amount of clinical and demographic metadata varied by source and participant and was provided uncurated.

The trim is 10 bases for V and 1 base for J, with a gap of 13 bases between the germline ends. Based on the germline V gene (reference sequence), the CDR1 and CDR2 sequences are LNHDA and SQIVND. From the cysteine through the phenylalanine, the CDR3 covers 14 amino acids. Of the read, only the CDR3 DNA is kept; its 42 bases are in frame from base 1. TCRbeta CDR3 regions were amplified from genomic DNA using the immunoSEQ Assay, a bias-controlled multiplex PCR. For the original study's pipeline: Nucleated cell counts per sample were estimated from amplification of reference gene primers within the assay. To quantify the absolute abundance of each unique TCRbeta CDR3 rearrangement, sequence reads were collapsed and filtered. For each sample, productive Simpson clonality was calculated as the square root of Simpson's diversity index across productive rearrangements. TCRdb limited this immuneACCESS table to in-frame rearrangements with V and J called. A share of clones is missing; checked studies link under half to unresolved V genes, and the rest is unexplained. That table supplies the V and J calls and clone size; D and trimming were determined from the DNA. The sample table lists about 150,000 clones, about four fifths of them with a count of one. The ten largest make up around 2.1% of the sample.

The source is a woman of 80 years or more with acute or convalescent COVID-19. Recombination linked TRBV19 to TRBJ1-4; the D gene remains uncertain. Specimen: peripheral blood. The encoded CDR3 is CATGNRGTNEKLFF. The DNA sequence follows: TGTGCCACGGGTAATCGGGGAACTAATGAAAAACTGTTTTTT.